This TCR beta chain comes out of a study of identical twins. Study conclusions and caveats: The authors drew conclusions from cross-sectional statistical analysis rather than following the same donors. Reduced insertions were recorded for abundant cord blood beta clonotypes, with no such pattern in memory repertoires. Out-of-frame alpha sequences shared between twins exhibited an excess of low generation probability.

This clonotype was seen repeatedly, ten times or more. Antigen: not known. A universal primer site was created by template switching, with the cDNA bearing unique molecular identifiers. From the 5' RACE reads, TCRdb called clonotypes with MiXCR, one entry per CDR3 protein. The top ten clones hold 1.6% of a sample with approximately 600,000 distinct CDR3 sequences, about 7.6% of them seen once. The sample also formed part of further work on yellow fever vaccine responses in identical twins.

The sequence derives from a woman aged 18 to 35 in good health. Sequenced sample: PBMCs.

This CDR3 reads CASSLTREGDTQYF. The CDR3 DNA sequence: TGTGCCAGCAGCTTAACCCGCGAGGGAGATACGCAGTATTTT. This chain connects TRBV7-8 to TRBJ2-3; perhaps TRBD2 as D (5 bases). V lost 2 bases and J 5 bases, leaving 11 bases between the germline ends. The germline CDR1 and CDR2 sequences are SGHVS and FQNEAQ. The CDR3 is 14 residues long.